This is a list of T cell receptor beta chains from one sample in a study of cytomegalovirus exposure and HLA in healthy donors. The method was immunoSEQ multiplex PCR; TCRdb's version includes in-frame clones alone and lacks a portion of them. Seen here are 95,000 to 150,000 clones, around three quarters observed once, and the top ten hold 2.5% to 3%. The specimen was PBMCs. The receptors derive from a woman aged 40 to 49 in good health and CMV-seropositive. Both conserved end residues are trimmed from each CDR3. Fields, in order: V gene, D gene, J gene, CDR3 protein. The D gene is left open where the match is weak.

TRBV4-1	TRBD2	TRBJ2-7	ASSQGGLAGTYEQY
TRBV6-6	.	TRBJ1-2	ASSSLGGNT
TRBV5-1	TRBD2	TRBJ2-3	ASSLPAGIDTQY
TRBV27	TRBD1	TRBJ1-1	ASNRQGGTEAF
TRBV7-7	TRBD2	TRBJ2-2	ASSLAGLTGELF
TRBV2	TRBD1	TRBJ1-1	ASRDNKLGQGRVTEAF
TRBV9	.	TRBJ1-1	ASSALDRMNTEAF
TRBV4-1	.	TRBJ1-4	ASSHPKDPRGLEGREKLF
TRBV6-6	TRBD1	TRBJ2-2	ASTHRGSNTGELF
TRBV6-6	TRBD1	TRBJ2-7	ASSYQDRGNEQY
TRBV11-2	TRBD2	TRBJ2-3	ASSFTSGMADTQY
TRBV19	.	TRBJ1-5	ASSNWGARNQPQH
TRBV7-9	.	TRBJ1-5	ASSAGTQYQPQH
TRBV19	.	TRBJ1-4	ASSLDGGAYEKLF
TRBV19	.	TRBJ1-3	ASIATRYSGNTIY
TRBV4-1	.	TRBJ1-2	ASSQDSSGRVPYGYT
TRBV30	.	TRBJ1-5	AWGPGNQPQH
TRBV7-9	.	TRBJ1-5	ASSLETEDQPQH
TRBV13	.	TRBJ2-1	ASSLGRGSYNEQF
TRBV11-2	TRBD1	TRBJ1-2	ASSLRPLTGSENYGYT
TRBV18	TRBD1	TRBJ2-5	ASSPEGQGAPATKETQY
TRBV10-3	.	TRBJ2-5	AISAGRQETQY
TRBV25-1	.	TRBJ1-3	ASSQQGSGNTIY
TRBV7-9	TRBD2	TRBJ2-5	ASSPPLASGGGQETQY
TRBV7-2	.	TRBJ1-1	ASSSGGGGYREAF
TRBV6-5	TRBD1	TRBJ2-2	ASRTGGAGTGELF
TRBV7-7	TRBD2	TRBJ2-5	ASSPLLAGETQY
TRBV6-5	.	TRBJ2-7	ASSRPGGSYEQY
TRBV9	.	TRBJ1-4	ASSPRFAGAEPKLF
TRBV6-5	.	TRBJ2-1	ASSYSARSSYNEQF
TRBV15	.	TRBJ1-1	ATSREGQNTEAF
TRBV18	.	TRBJ1-1	ASSPPDTAQEAF
TRBV7-2	.	TRBJ2-1	ASSLPPQRKF
TRBV29-1	TRBD2	TRBJ2-4	SAGLAGLAKNIQY
TRBV15	.	TRBJ2-3	ATSRVSPASTDTQY
TRBV13	TRBD2	TRBJ2-2	ASSLQASGPGGTGELF
TRBV7-3	.	TRBJ2-2	ASSLLPSTVRGAGELF
TRBV12-2	.	TRBJ2-7	ASRQGYEQY
TRBV2	.	TRBJ2-2	ASRGGPNTGELF
TRBV5-8	.	TRBJ1-2	ASSLVLDFDGYT
TRBV19	.	TRBJ1-1	ASSGWERNTEAF
TRBV7-3	TRBD1	TRBJ1-1	ASSPQDRGRLTEAF
TRBV7-9	.	TRBJ1-3	ASSFFTGSGNTIY
TRBV4-1	TRBD1	TRBJ1-2	ASSYQGGNYGYT
TRBV12-5	TRBD1	TRBJ1-1	ASGWTGGNTEAF
TRBV11-2	.	TRBJ2-1	ASSLGLRGAGNEQF
TRBV7-2	TRBD2	TRBJ2-7	ASSAGSGRANEQY
TRBV7-8	.	TRBJ1-5	ASSFTKLGGNQPQH
TRBV7-3	.	TRBJ1-1	ASSRTRNTEAF
TRBV29-1	.	TRBJ2-5	SEGREETQY
TRBV11-2	.	TRBJ2-7	ASREGWEQY
TRBV4-2	TRBD1	TRBJ2-5	ASSQEGTGTKETQY
TRBV9	.	TRBJ1-6	ASSVRATRDNSPLH